The clone carrying this T cell receptor beta chain showed up just a few times. Its antigen is undetermined. Losses at the gene ends were 4 bases for V and 6 bases for J; bases not matched to a gene: 6. This CDR3 region has 14 residues. The V gene's germline CDR1 is MDHEN and CDR2 SYDVKM. This sample was included in a study of shared clonotypes between healthy human individuals. General study points: Compared with clonotypes that all four donors shared, non-shared clonotypes had lower generation probabilities.

Sorted-subset replicate PCR reactions contained around 220 ng DNA, corresponding to tens of thousands of T cell genomes. Some clones are missing from TCRdb's copy, which holds only in-frame ones; the method was immunoSEQ multiplex PCR. Of hundreds of thousands of clones in the sample, approximately 96% are singletons; the top ten hold about 0.11%. CD45RO-negative cells were positively selected for CCR7, leaving out terminally differentiated effector memory CD45RA+ cells. This clonotype originated in a woman aged 25 to 39 in good health. Source material: naive CD8+ T cells sorted from blood. The chain recombines TRBV28 with TRBJ1-5; 7 nucleotides match TRBD1. This CDR3 is CASSSYRGGQPQHF. CDR3 bases: TGTGCCAGCAGTTCCTACAGGGGAGGTCAGCCCCAGCATTTT.